This T cell receptor (beta chain) was documented in a study of shared T cell receptors in the human thymus. The table came from immunoSEQ multiplex PCR; TCRdb's copy has only in-frame clones and leaves some out. Altogether about 660,000 clones are present, over 75% being singletons, with the ten largest covering 0.0095% to 0.013%. The CDR3 spans 16 residues. V was shortened by 7 bases and J by 4 bases, with 17 bases between the two germline ends. Germline V CDR1 and CDR2: SGHTA, FQGNSA. The sample also formed part of further work on human thymus T cells. According to that study: Donors were healthy Finnish babies undergoing corrective operations for congenital heart defects.

The source is a boy younger than two with a congenital heart defect. V usage is TRBV7-2 and J usage is TRBJ2-6; D may be TRBD2 (7 bases). Sequenced: thymocytes. CDR3 residues: CASTMRERGGANVLTF. The CDR3 DNA sequence: TGTGCCAGCACAATGCGGGAGAGGGGGGGGGCCAACGTCCTGACTTTC.